This T cell receptor beta chain was recorded in a study of Ad26.COV2.S vaccination and SARS-CoV-2 variants (dated by TCRdb to the early 2020s). Background for the entire study: Donors in the vaccine arm were drawn from COV1001, a phase I-IIa trial of Ad26.COV2.S in healthy adults that was multicentre, randomized, double-blind and placebo-controlled. Blinding of investigators to trial group allocation was maintained during experiments and outcome assessment. A total of 32 samples were included in the TCR-sequenced set, comprising around 20 Ad26.COV2.S vaccine recipients, 5 placebo recipients and 8 SARS-CoV-2 convalescent individuals. Participants in the trial were split at random into five groups of five each, receiving low-dose or high-dose Ad26.COV2.S once or twice, or else placebo on both occasions. Ad26.COV2.S was administered intramuscularly at a dose of 5x10^10 or 1x10^11 viral particles, either as one shot or as two shots given 56 days apart. TCRbeta repertoire sequencing was used to assess the specificity and breadth of SARS-CoV-2-reactive T cell receptors after Ad26.COV2.S vaccination. Summary of the overall study and its limitations: Vaccine and placebo recipients had comparable non-spike TCR breadth, which fits with the vaccine containing only spike. Ad26.COV2.S recipients had higher spike-specific TCR breadth than placebo recipients (P = 0.0014). The study was not powered to compare responses between vaccine doses or regimens. After vaccination, spike-specific CD8+ and CD4+ T cell responses were reported to show substantial breadth. The authors noted that total T cell responses may have been underestimated by the TCR breadth and depth analyses.

In the case of this clone: The antigen this receptor binds is unknown. No qualities accompany the bases; no much larger clone lies one base away.

The immunoSEQ Assay was used to sequence TCRbeta CDR3 regions. After extraction, genomic DNA underwent amplification by bias-controlled multiplex PCR, followed by high-throughput sequencing. Turning to the authors' computational methods: Collapsing and filtering of sequences were performed to quantify the absolute abundance of each unique TCRbeta CDR3 region. T cell fraction was estimated by normalization of TCRbeta template counts to usable DNA, with usable DNA being measured through amplification of reference genes present in all nucleated cells. Repertoire TCRs were annotated as SARS-CoV-2-specific when V gene, CDR3 amino acid sequence and J gene were exactly matched to a known reactive TCR set. The reference SARS-CoV-2 TCR set was obtained from MIRA and was filtered for enrichment in COVID-19-positive ImmuneCODE repertoires, whereby public or cross-reactive TCRs were removed. Using the MIRA antigens, annotated TCRs were further analysed by specific ORF or by position within an ORF. Depth was the summed frequency of annotated unique rearrangements, while breadth was defined as annotated unique rearrangements over total unique productive rearrangements. Group comparisons of TCR breadth used two-sided Wilcoxon rank-sum tests. Sourced from immuneACCESS, this table was stored by TCRdb with only in-frame sequences that have V and J called. A share of the clones is absent; for the studies checked, an unresolved V gene accounts for under half, and the remainder has no known explanation. For V, J and clone size, that table is used; D and trimming come from the DNA. Recorded for this sample are a few hundred thousand clones; about 91% of them occurred a single time. The ten top clones hold around 2% of the sample.

The treatment or condition label corresponds to: roughly 19 received Ad26.COV2.S at low or high dose, single or two shots; about 5 received placebo; per-sample allocation not given. For vaccine and placebo recipients, the sequenced repertoires came from samples collected on day 63 after the first injection. Between 29 July and 7 August 2020, Cohort 1b enrolled 25 adults aged 18-55 years at one site in Boston, USA. Ad26.COV2.S was a replication-incompetent adenovirus type 26 vector expressing a prefusion-stabilized SARS-CoV-2 spike protein from the original Wuhan strain. The sample was peripheral blood, taken in a trial of Ad26.COV2.S vaccine versus placebo. This sequence was found in a person between 18 and 65 years old who received the Ad26.COV2.S COVID-19 vaccine or a placebo.

CDR3 loop: CAIRASGASSYNEQFF. The DNA sequence follows: TGTGCCATCCGTGCGAGCGGGGCTAGCTCCTACAATGAGCAGTTCTTC. The sequence links TRBV10-3 to TRBJ2-1, and TRBD2 aligns with 7 junction nucleotides. After removal of 8 bases from V and 0 bases from J, the junction retains 10 bases not matched to a gene. Inclusive of the bounding cysteine and phenylalanine, the CDR3 is 16 residues long. Just CDR3 DNA is preserved here, 48 bases in frame from base 1. From the germline V gene, CDR1 is ENHRY and CDR2 is SYGVKD.